This is a list of T cell receptor beta chains from one sample in a study of control samples from healthy donors and cancer patients. The method was immunoSEQ multiplex PCR; TCRdb's version includes in-frame clones alone and lacks a portion of them. The sample records 90,000 to 110,000 clones, 75% to 90% being singletons. Source material: blood. These receptors all come from a woman aged 50 to 65 in good health. CDR3s include the opening cysteine and the closing phenylalanine or tryptophan. D genes are given only for firm matches. Size tells how often a clone was seen (once, few, many) or the class of an expanded clone, and some rows leave it out.

>TRBV5-1|TRBD2|.|TRBJ2-3
TGCGCCAGCAGCCTAAGGGTACAGCGGGGGGTCACAGATACGCAGTATTTT
CASSLRVQRGVTDTQYF
>TRBV6-5|.|.|TRBJ1-5
TGTGCCAGCAGGAGAGAACAGGGACTCTATCAGCCCCAGCATTTT
CASRREQGLYQPQHF
>TRBV28|TRBD1|.|TRBJ1-3
TGTGCCAGCAGCCGAACTGACAGGGTCCTATCCGGAAACACCATATATTTT
CASSRTDRVLSGNTIYF
>TRBV19|TRBD1|.|TRBJ2-6
TGTGCCAGTAGTAAGACAGGGGGGTTGGGGGCCAACGTCCTGACTTTC
CASSKTGGLGANVLTF
>TRBV6-5|TRBD2|.|TRBJ2-7
TGTGCCAGCAGTCCCGGACTAGCGGGGGTTCACGAGCAGTACTTC
CASSPGLAGVHEQYF
>TRBV9|.|.|TRBJ1-2
TGTGCCAGCATCTCCGCCGTGGGGCCCCTCTACTATGGCTACACCTTC
CASISAVGPLYYGYTF
>TRBV10-1|.|.|TRBJ2-1
TGCGCCAGCAGTGAGACCACTACCCGCGGGAATGAGCAGTTCTTC
CASSETTTRGNEQFF
>TRBV7-7|TRBD2|.|TRBJ2-1
TGTGCCAGCAGCCTGGGACTAAACAATGAGCAGTTCTTC
CASSLGLNNEQFF
>TRBV6-5|TRBD1|.|TRBJ2-1
TGTGCCAGCAAGCCGGGACAGGGCTACAATGAGCAGTTCTTC
CASKPGQGYNEQFF
>TRBV3-1/TRBV3-2|.|.|TRBJ1-2
TGTGCCAGCAGCCAAGATCACCCCAGGGTCGAGGGCTACACCTTC
CASSQDHPRVEGYTF
>TRBV7-9|TRBD2|once|TRBJ2-5
TGTGCCAGCAGCTTTTCTGGACTAGCGGGGAGGGAGACCCAGTACTTC
CASSFSGLAGRETQYF
>TRBV7-8|.|.|TRBJ2-3
TGTGCCAGCAGCCCGAGGGACCGAGGTACGCAGTATTTT
CASSPRDRGTQYF
>TRBV6-5|.|.|TRBJ1-1
TGTGCCAGCAGGCACGGATTGGGTCAGAACACTGAAGCTTTCTTT
CASRHGLGQNTEAFF
>TRBV19|.|.|TRBJ1-2
TGTGCCAGTAGTATCAGGGGACGGGTCTATGGCTACACCTTC
CASSIRGRVYGYTF
>TRBV2|TRBD2|.|TRBJ2-5
TGTGCCAGCAGTGACTGGACTAGCGGGGGGGAGACCCAGTACTTC
CASSDWTSGGETQYF
>TRBV7-9|.|.|TRBJ1-4
TGTGCCAGCAGCTCGAATTGGGGGGCTAAGGGAGAAAAACTGTTTTTT
CASSSNWGAKGEKLFF
>TRBV9|TRBD1|.|TRBJ2-6
TGTGCCAGCAGCGTAGTGGAGGACAGGGGGCGCAGTGGGGCCAACGTCCTGACTTTC
CASSVVEDRGRSGANVLTF
>TRBV5-4|TRBD2|.|TRBJ2-1
TGTGCCAGCAGCTTCCGGACTAGCGGGGGGGTTGAGCAGTTCTTC
CASSFRTSGGVEQFF
>TRBV6-6|.|.|TRBJ2-3
TGTGCCAGCAGTTACAGTGCATTCAGGGGAACAGATACGCAGTATTTT
CASSYSAFRGTDTQYF
>TRBV12-5|TRBD2|.|TRBJ2-3
TGTGCTAGTGGTTTAGGACTAGCGGGTTTCACAGATACGCAGTATTTT
CASGLGLAGFTDTQYF
>TRBV7-9|.|.|TRBJ1-2
TGTGCCAGCAGCTTCCCCTTGGGCCAGCAATATGGCTACACCTTC
CASSFPLGQQYGYTF
>TRBV4-1|TRBD1|.|TRBJ1-6
TGCGCCAGCAGCCGAATTACCTCCGGGACAGGGAATTCACCCCTCCACTTT
CASSRITSGTGNSPLHF
>TRBV24-1|.|.|TRBJ1-2
TGTGCCACCAGTGATCCCTTGGAAGGCTACACCTTC
CATSDPLEGYTF
>TRBV7-3|.|few|TRBJ1-1
TGTGCCAGCAGCTTACAGGGACGGCCCACTGAAGCTTTCTTT
CASSLQGRPTEAFF
>TRBV7-3|.|.|TRBJ2-1
TGTGCCAGCAGCCAAAGCGGCTCGAATGAGCAGTTCTTC
CASSQSGSNEQFF
>TRBV7-3|.|.|TRBJ1-1
TGTGCCAGCAGCTTAACCGGCGGGGGAGGTGAAGCTTTCTTT
CASSLTGGGGEAFF
>TRBV19|TRBD1|.|TRBJ2-1
TGTGCCAGTAGCCCCGACAGGGGGGGTGAGCAGTTCTTC
CASSPDRGGEQFF
>TRBV5-1|.|.|TRBJ2-3
TGCGCCAGCAGCTGGGGGACGGCGAGCACAGATACGCAGTATTTT
CASSWGTASTDTQYF
>TRBV6-2/TRBV6-3|.|.|TRBJ1-1
TGTGCCAGCAGTTACTTCGGGGGCACTGAAGCTTTCTTT
CASSYFGGTEAFF
>TRBV30|.|.|TRBJ1-3
TGTGCCTGGTCCCTGGCGGGGGCAAGAGGAAACACCATATATTTT
CAWSLAGARGNTIYF
>TRBV7-3|TRBD2|.|TRBJ2-1
TGTGCCAGCAGAGCGGGGGGGCCTGGCACCTACAATGAGCAGTTCTTC
CASRAGGPGTYNEQFF
>TRBV3-1/TRBV3-2|.|.|TRBJ1-6
TGTGCCAGCAGCCAATCATTGGGCTTGGAATCACCCCTCCACTTT
CASSQSLGLESPLHF
>TRBV18|.|.|TRBJ1-3
TGTGCCAGCTCACCAGGGGACACCAGGAACACCATATATTTT
CASSPGDTRNTIYF
>TRBV7-3|.|.|TRBJ1-6
TGTGCCAGCAGCTTAGCTCCAGGGGACTCACCCCTCCACTTT
CASSLAPGDSPLHF
>TRBV5-1|.|.|TRBJ1-2
TGCGCCAGCAGCCGCGAAATCAGGAAGGGGTTCGGCTACACCTTC
CASSREIRKGFGYTF
>TRBV5-1|.|.|TRBJ2-6
TGCGCCAGCAGGCCTAGCCGTAACCGCTCTGGGGCCAACGTCCTGACTTTC
CASRPSRNRSGANVLTF
>TRBV11-3|TRBD2|.|TRBJ2-1
TGTGCCAGCAGCAACGCCCCATTAGGGACTAGCGGGAGTAAGTATGAGCAGTTCTTC
CASSNAPLGTSGSKYEQFF
>TRBV6-2/TRBV6-3|.|.|TRBJ2-5
TGTGCCAGCAGTTACTCGACCTCGAAAGAGACCCAGTACTTC
CASSYSTSKETQYF
>TRBV7-2|TRBD2|.|TRBJ2-5
TGTGCCAGCAGCTTAAAGGTCCGCGGGAGCCTGTGGGAGACCCAGTACTTC
CASSLKVRGSLWETQYF
>TRBV11-2|TRBD2|.|TRBJ2-3
TGTGCCAGCAGCTTAGATCTACTAGCGGGAGGAGCAGATACGCAGTATTTT
CASSLDLLAGGADTQYF
>TRBV5-6|TRBD1|few|TRBJ1-5
TGTGCCAGCAGCAGTCAGGGGGAGATTGGTCAGCCCCAGCATTTT
CASSSQGEIGQPQHF
>TRBV5-5|.|.|TRBJ1-5
TGTGCCAGCAGCCTAGACAGCAATCAGCCCCAGCATTTT
CASSLDSNQPQHF